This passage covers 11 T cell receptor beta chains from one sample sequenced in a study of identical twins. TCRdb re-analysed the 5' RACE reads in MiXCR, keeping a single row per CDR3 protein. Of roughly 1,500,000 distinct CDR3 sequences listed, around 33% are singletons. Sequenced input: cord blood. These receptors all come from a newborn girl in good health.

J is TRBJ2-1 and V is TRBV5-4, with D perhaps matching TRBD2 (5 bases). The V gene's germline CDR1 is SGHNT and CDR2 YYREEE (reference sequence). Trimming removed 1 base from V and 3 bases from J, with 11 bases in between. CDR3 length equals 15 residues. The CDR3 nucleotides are TGTGCCAGCAGCTTGAGAGCCGGGGTCTACAATGAGCAGTTCTTC. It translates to CASSLRAGVYNEQFF. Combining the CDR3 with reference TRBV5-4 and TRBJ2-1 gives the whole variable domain ETGVTQSPTHLIKTRGQQVTLRCSSQSGHNTVSWYQQALGQGPQFIFQYYREEENGRGNFPPRFSGLQFPNYSSELNVNALELDDSALYLCASSLRAGVYNEQFFGPGTRLTVL.

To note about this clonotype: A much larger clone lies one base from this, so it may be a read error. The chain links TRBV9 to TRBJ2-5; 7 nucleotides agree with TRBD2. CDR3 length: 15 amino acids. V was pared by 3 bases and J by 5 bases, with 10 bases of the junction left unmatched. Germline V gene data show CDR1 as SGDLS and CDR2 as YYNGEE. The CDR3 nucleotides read TGTGCCAGCAGCGGAGGACTAGGAATTCAGGAGACCCAGTACTTC. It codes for CASSGGLGIQETQYF.

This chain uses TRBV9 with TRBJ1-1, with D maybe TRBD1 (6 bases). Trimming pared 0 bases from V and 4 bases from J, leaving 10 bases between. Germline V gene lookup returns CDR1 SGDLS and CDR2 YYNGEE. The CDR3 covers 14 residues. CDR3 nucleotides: TGTGCCAGCAGCGTAGAACGAGGGGGCACTGAAGCTTTCTTT. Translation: CASSVERGGTEAFF.

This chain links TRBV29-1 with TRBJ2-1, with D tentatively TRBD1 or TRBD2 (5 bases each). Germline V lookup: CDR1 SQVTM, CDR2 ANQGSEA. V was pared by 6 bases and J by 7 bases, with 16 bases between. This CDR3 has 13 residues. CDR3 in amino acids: CSVGRAGRNEQFF. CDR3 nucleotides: TGCAGCGTGGGTAGGGCAGGGAGAAATGAGCAGTTCTTC.

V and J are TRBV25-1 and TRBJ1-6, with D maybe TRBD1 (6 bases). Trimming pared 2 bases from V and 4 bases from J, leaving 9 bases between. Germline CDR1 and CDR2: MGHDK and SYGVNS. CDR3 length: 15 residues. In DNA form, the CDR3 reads TGTGCCAGCAGTGAAGGACAGTCTTATAATTCACCCCTCCACTTT. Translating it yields CASSEGQSYNSPLHF.

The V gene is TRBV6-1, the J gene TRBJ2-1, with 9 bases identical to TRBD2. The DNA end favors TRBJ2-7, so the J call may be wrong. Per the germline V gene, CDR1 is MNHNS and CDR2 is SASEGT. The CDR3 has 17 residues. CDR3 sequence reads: CASYLAGATSSYNEQYF. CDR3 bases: TGTGCCAGTTACTTAGCGGGAGCCACGAGCTCCTACAATGAGCAGTACTTC.

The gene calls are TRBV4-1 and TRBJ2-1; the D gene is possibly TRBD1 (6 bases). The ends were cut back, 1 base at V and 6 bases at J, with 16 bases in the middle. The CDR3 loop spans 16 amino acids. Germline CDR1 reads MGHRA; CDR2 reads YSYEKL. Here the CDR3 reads CASSQAQGRAVNEQFF. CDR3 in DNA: TGCGCCAGCAGCCAAGCTCAGGGGCGGGCTGTCAATGAGCAGTTCTTC.

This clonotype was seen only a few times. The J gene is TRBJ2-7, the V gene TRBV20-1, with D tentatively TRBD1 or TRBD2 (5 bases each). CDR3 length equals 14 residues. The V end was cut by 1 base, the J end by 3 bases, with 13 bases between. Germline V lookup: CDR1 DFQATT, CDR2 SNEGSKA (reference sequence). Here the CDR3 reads CSARGPGQFYEQYF. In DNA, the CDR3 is TGCAGTGCTAGAGGACCGGGGCAGTTCTACGAGCAGTACTTC.

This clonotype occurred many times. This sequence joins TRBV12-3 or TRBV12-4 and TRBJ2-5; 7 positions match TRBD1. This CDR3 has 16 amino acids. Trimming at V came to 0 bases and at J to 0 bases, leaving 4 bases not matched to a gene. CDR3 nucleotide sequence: TGTGCCAGCAGTTTAGCCCCACAGGGGTACCAAGAGACCCAGTACTTC. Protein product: CASSLAPQGYQETQYF.

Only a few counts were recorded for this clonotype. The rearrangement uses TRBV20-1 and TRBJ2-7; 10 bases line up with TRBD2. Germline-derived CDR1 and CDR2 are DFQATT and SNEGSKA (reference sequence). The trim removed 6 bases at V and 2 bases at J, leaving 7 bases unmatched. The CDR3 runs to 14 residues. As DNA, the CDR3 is TGCAGTGCACTGGGACTAGCGTATACCTACGAGCAGTACTTC. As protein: CSALGLAYTYEQYF.

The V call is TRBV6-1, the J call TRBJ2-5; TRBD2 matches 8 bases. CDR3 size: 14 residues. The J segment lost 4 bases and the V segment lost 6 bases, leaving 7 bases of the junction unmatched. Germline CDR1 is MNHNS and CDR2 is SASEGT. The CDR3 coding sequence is TGTGCCAGCAGATGGACTAGCAGGGTAGAGACCCAGTACTTC. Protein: CASRWTSRVETQYF.